This TCR beta chain was profiled in a study of tumor-infiltrating lymphocytes in primary liver carcinoma. Study overall: Primary liver carcinoma in the patients was surgically resected. Sample counts of productive TCRbeta reads spanned roughly 3.65 to 8 million; these counts were similar across tissue types. Both sexes were represented among patients, who were 30 to 69 years old. Study-wide results and caveats: Bulk unsorted material prevented CD4+ and CD8+ repertoire comparison.

CDR3 length: 15 amino acids. Germline values: CDR1 SGHAT, CDR2 FQNNGV. Concerning this clonotype itself: The target antigen is unknown. The junction shows a germline mismatch at one end, possibly a read error.

Blood RNA came from unsorted whole blood; germline DNA was also extracted. Constant-region priming of around 500 ng total RNA yielded TCR beta cDNA. Employing slightly modified ARM-PCR, three nested multiplex PCR rounds were run, and these gave rise to the TCR beta libraries. Primers for the first two PCR rounds were TRBV1-TRBV30 forward primers and a C-beta reverse primer (about 10 cycles per round). Using its own MiXCR run on the multiplex PCR reads, TCRdb lists one record per CDR3 protein. In the table there are 180,000 or so distinct CDR3 sequences, about 60% of which are singletons. This TCR was sampled from a man in his forties with primary liver carcinoma and hepatitis B virus infection. Input material: peripheral blood. The rearrangement links TRBV11-2 to TRBJ2-5; 7 bases are shared with TRBD2. The CDR3 DNA reads as TGTGCCAGCAGCTTTGCAAGCGGGATGTTAGAGACACAGTACTTC. Its translation is CASSFASGMLETQYF.